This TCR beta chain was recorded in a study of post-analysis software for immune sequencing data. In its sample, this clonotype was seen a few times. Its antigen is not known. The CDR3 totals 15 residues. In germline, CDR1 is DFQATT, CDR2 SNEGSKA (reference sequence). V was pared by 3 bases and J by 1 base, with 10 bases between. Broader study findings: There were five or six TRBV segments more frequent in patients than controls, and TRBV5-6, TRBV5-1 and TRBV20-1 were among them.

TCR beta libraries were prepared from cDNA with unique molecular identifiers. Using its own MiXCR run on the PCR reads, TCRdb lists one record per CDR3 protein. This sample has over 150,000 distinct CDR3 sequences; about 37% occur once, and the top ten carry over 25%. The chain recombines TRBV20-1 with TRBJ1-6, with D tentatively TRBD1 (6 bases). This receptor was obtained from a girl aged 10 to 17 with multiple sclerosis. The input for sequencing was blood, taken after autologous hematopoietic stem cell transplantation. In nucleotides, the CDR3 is TGCAGTGCTAGCTACAGGGCGTCCTATAATTCACCCCTCCACTTT. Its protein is CSASYRASYNSPLHF.